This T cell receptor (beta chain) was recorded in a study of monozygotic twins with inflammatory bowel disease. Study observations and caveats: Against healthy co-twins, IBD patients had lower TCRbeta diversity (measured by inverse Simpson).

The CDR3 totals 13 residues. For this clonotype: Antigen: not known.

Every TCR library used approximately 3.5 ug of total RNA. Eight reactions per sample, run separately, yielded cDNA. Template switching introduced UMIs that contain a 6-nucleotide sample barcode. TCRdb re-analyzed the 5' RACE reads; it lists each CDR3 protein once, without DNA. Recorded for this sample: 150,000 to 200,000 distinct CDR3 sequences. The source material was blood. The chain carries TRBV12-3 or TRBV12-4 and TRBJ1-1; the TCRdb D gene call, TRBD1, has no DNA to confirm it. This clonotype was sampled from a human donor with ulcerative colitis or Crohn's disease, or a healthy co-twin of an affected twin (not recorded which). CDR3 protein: CASSLWGDGEAFF.